This TCR beta chain was recovered during a study of somatic mutations in cytotoxic T cells in rheumatoid arthritis. CDR3 length equals 14 residues. In germline, CDR1 is SQVTM, CDR2 ANQGSEA. The V gene lost 6 bases and the J gene lost 4 bases, with 19 bases spanning the gap. Blood donors with median age roughly 56 years (range about 20-70), 45% to 55% female, served as healthy controls. Generated by immunoSEQ multiplex PCR, the TCRdb table keeps only in-frame clones and is missing some. The sample records roughly 25,000 clones, roughly 74% being singletons. The sample taken for sequencing was CD8+ T cells sorted from blood. This TCR derives from a woman under 30 in good health. The V and J genes are TRBV29-1 and TRBJ2-7; D remains ambiguous. CDR3 sequence reads: CSVVGVRGPYEQYF. The CDR3 coding sequence is TGCAGCGTAGTCGGAGTTCGAGGTCCATACGAGCAGTACTTC.